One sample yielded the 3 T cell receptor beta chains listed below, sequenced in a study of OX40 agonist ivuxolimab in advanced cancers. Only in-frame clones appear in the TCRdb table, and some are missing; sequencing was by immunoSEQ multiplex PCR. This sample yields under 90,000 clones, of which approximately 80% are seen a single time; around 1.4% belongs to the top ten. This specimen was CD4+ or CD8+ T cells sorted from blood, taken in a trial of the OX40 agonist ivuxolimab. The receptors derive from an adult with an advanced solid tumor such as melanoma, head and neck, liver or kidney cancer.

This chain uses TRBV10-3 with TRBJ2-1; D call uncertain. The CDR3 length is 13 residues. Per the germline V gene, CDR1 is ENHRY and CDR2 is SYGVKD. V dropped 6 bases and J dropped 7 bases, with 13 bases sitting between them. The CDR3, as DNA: TGTGCCATCAGGGTGGTTGGCCGTAATGAGCAGTTCTTC. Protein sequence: CAIRVVGRNEQFF.

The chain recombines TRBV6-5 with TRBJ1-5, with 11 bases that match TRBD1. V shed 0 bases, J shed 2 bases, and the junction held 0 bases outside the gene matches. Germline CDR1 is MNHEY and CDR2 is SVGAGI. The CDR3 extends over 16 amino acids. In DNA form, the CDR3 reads TGTGCCAGCAGTTACTCGGGACAGGGGGGCAATCAGCCCCAGCATTTT. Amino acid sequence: CASSYSGQGGNQPQHF.

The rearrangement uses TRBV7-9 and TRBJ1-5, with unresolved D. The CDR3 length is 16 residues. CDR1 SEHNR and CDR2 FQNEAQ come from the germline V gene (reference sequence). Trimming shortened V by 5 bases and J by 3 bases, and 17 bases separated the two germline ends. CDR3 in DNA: TGTGCCAGCAGCCAAAATGGCCGCGGTGACAATCAGCCCCAGCATTTT. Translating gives CASSQNGRGDNQPQHF. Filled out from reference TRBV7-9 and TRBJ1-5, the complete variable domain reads DTGVSQNPRHKITKRGQNVTFRCDPISEHNRLYWYRQTLGQGPEFLTYFQNEAQLEKSRLLSDRFSAERPKGSFSTLEIQRTEQGDSAMYLCASSQNGRGDNQPQHFGDGTRLSIL.